Listed here are 25 T cell receptor beta chains from one sample, sequenced in a study of shared clonotypes between healthy human individuals. Using immunoSEQ multiplex PCR, the repertoire was profiled, and TCRdb retains in-frame clones only, with some absent. In the table there are some 1,100,000 clones, about 84% of which are singletons. Input material: memory CD4+ T cells from PBMCs. Subset: CD45RA-negative fraction. All receptors come from a man younger than 35 in good health. Some clones in this sample may be carry-over from other donors' samples.

This sequence joins TRBV7-8 and TRBJ2-1; D is unclear. The CDR3 spans 15 residues. V shed 9 bases and J shed 10 bases, with 25 bases lying between them. Germline CDR1 reads SGHVS; CDR2 reads FQNEAQ. Written as DNA, the CDR3 is TGTGCCAGAAGTTTCCTCCGCTACTCACCCTACGAGCAGTTCTTC. Its translation is CARSFLRYSPYEQFF. Full variable domain (rest looked up from reference TRBV7-8 and TRBJ2-1): GAGVSQSPRYKVAKRGQDVALRCDPISGHVSLFWYQQALGQGPEFLTYFQNEAQLDKSGLPSDRFFAERPEGSVSTLKIQRTQQEDSAVYLCARSFLRYSPYEQFFGPGTRLTVL.

The chain has TRBV5-4 and TRBJ1-2, with no clear D. Germline CDR1 is SGHNT and CDR2 is YYREEE (reference sequence). V lost 3 bases, J lost 5 bases, and 5 bases lay in between. CDR3 length: 11 residues. The CDR3 DNA follows: TGTGCCAGCAGCTCTGGTTATGGCTACACCTTC. Protein product: CASSSGYGYTF.

V and J are TRBV7-3 and TRBJ2-1, with 7 bases aligning to TRBD1. With V trimmed by 0 bases and J by 10 bases, 9 bases remained unmatched. There are 15 residues in the CDR3. The germline CDR1 and CDR2 sequences are SGHTA and FQGTGA. CDR3: CASSLTRDSGGEQFF. CDR3 bases: TGTGCCAGCAGCTTAACCCGGGACAGTGGAGGAGAGCAGTTCTTC.

The gene calls are TRBV4-2 and TRBJ2-7; 7 bases are a match to TRBD2. J was trimmed by 2 bases and V by 1 base; bases with no gene match: 11. The V gene's germline CDR1 is LGHNA and CDR2 YNFKEQ. The CDR3 spans 17 residues. This CDR3 reads CASSQARGGSQAYEQYF. CDR3 DNA sequence: TGTGCCAGCAGCCAAGCCCGGGGAGGGAGTCAGGCCTACGAGCAGTACTTC.

The CDR3 loop is CASRHLETQYF. DNA of the CDR3: TGTGCCAGCAGACACCTCGAGACCCAGTACTTC. This chain links TRBV6-5 with TRBJ2-5, with unresolved D. CDR3 size: 11 residues. Germline V gives CDR1 MNHEY, CDR2 SVGAGI. Trimming removed 6 bases from V and 5 bases from J, with 7 bases in between.

In its sample, this clone was seen once. Other DNA sequences within the sample encode an identical CDR3. This chain joins TRBV5-1 and TRBJ1-1, with D unclear. The V and J ends lost 1 base and 1 base respectively, with 5 bases between them. The CDR3 is made up of 13 amino acids. Germline CDR1 reads SGHRS; CDR2 reads YFSETQ. The CDR3 DNA reads as TGCGCCAGCAGCTTGTTGGGGAACACTGAAGCTTTCTTT. It yields the protein CASSLLGNTEAFF.

V and J are TRBV7-8 and TRBJ1-2; D is unclear. The V end lost 5 bases, the J end lost 4 bases, and 14 bases lay between the germline ends. The CDR3 runs to 14 residues. CDR1 SGHVS and CDR2 FQNEAQ come from the germline V gene. CDR3 loop: CASSLSDIGYGYTF. CDR3 bases: TGTGCCAGCAGCCTCTCCGACATTGGCTATGGCTACACCTTC.

CDR3 region: CASSLLGTRTDTQYF. The CDR3 DNA reads as TGTGCCAGCAGCTTACTAGGAACGCGCACAGATACGCAGTATTTT. The chain recombines TRBV5-4 with TRBJ2-3; perhaps TRBD2 as D (5 bases). This CDR3 is built from 15 residues. Trimming removed 2 bases from V and 1 base from J, with 11 bases in between. Germline CDR1 reads SGHNT; CDR2 reads YYREEE (reference sequence).

This clone was counted ten times or more. This chain connects TRBV28 to TRBJ2-5; D call uncertain. CDR3 length: 10 residues. Germline CDR1 reads MDHEN; CDR2 reads SYDVKM. Trimming removed 8 bases from V and 5 bases from J, with 6 bases in between. The CDR3 DNA reads TGTGCCAGCGGGAAGGAGACCCAGTACTTC. It is translated as CASGKETQYF. The complete variable domain, with remaining parts taken from reference TRBV28 and TRBJ2-5, reads DVKVTQSSRYLVKRTGEKVFLECVQDMDHENMFWYRQDPGLGLRLIYFSYDVKMKEKGDIPEGYSVSREKKERFSLILESASTNQTSMYLCASGKETQYFGPGTRLLVL.

The rearrangement links TRBV18 to TRBJ1-3; possibly TRBD1 for D (6 bases). The V gene's germline CDR1 is KGHSH and CDR2 LQKENI. Trimming left V 3 bases short and J 0 bases short, with 15 bases between. The CDR3 runs to 17 residues. Here the CDR3 reads CASSPETGLYSGNTIYF. The CDR3, as DNA: TGTGCCAGCTCACCGGAGACAGGCCTCTACTCTGGAAACACCATATATTTT.

CDR3 sequence: CSVRKGGETQYF. Here the CDR3 DNA reads TGCAGCGTCCGAAAGGGAGGGGAGACCCAGTACTTC. The chain employs TRBV29-1 and TRBJ2-5, with 7 bases that match TRBD2. After removal of 6 bases from V and 5 bases from J, the junction contained 6 bases not matched to a gene. The germline CDR1 and CDR2 sequences are SQVTM and ANQGSEA. The CDR3 spans 12 residues.

V is TRBV2 and J is TRBJ2-3; TRBD1 aligns across 9 bases. CDR3 size: 16 residues. CDR1 is SNHLY and CDR2 is FYNNEI in the germline V gene. V lost 6 bases and J lost 2; bases outside the gene matches: 9. CDR3 coding DNA: TGTGCCAGCAGAAGGACAGGGGTCCCAAACACAGATACGCAGTATTTT. Amino acid sequence: CASRRTGVPNTDTQYF.

The chain is built from TRBV27 and TRBJ2-5; 8 bases are shared with TRBD1. Germline trimming cut 6 bases from V and 5 bases from J; bases unmatched to any gene: 8. Per the germline V gene, CDR1 is MNHEY and CDR2 is SMNVEV (reference sequence). CDR3 size: 14 residues. For the CDR3, the DNA is TGTGCCAGCAGATCTGACAGGGGAGACGAGACCCAGTACTTC. Its protein is CASRSDRGDETQYF.

The chain links TRBV5-1 to TRBJ2-2; D ambiguous. The CDR3 spans 16 residues. Germline assignment: CDR1 SGHRS and CDR2 YFSETQ. Trimming shortened V by 0 bases and J by 5 bases, and 14 bases separated the two germline ends. The DNA of the CDR3 is TGCGCCAGCAGCTTGGCCGAGAGTGGGCTAACCGGGGAGCTGTTTTTT. Its protein product is CASSLAESGLTGELFF.

This chain uses TRBV28 with TRBJ1-2, with D unresolved. The CDR3 contains 12 residues. Trimming stripped 3 bases from V and 4 bases from J, with 6 bases between. Germline values: CDR1 MDHEN, CDR2 SYDVKM. This CDR3 is CASSFRTYGYTF. For the CDR3, the DNA is TGTGCCAGCAGTTTTAGGACCTATGGCTACACCTTC.

This clone has a single count. The V and J genes are TRBV5-6 and TRBJ2-1, with 9 bases that match TRBD1. The V and J ends lost 3 bases and 2 bases, in that order; junction bases with no gene match: 3. The CDR3 is 15 residues long. In germline, CDR1 is SGHDT, CDR2 YYEEEE. For the CDR3, the DNA is TGTGCCAGCAGCTCAACAGGGGGCGCCTACAATGAGCAGTTCTTC. This codes for CASSSTGGAYNEQFF.

As to this clone: The sample carries other DNA sequences with the same CDR3. The chain recombines TRBV10-3 with TRBJ2-3, with 9 positions matching TRBD1. Germline CDR1 ENHRY, CDR2 SYGVKD. Trimming cost V 4 bases and J 0 bases; bases outside gene matches: 2. The length of the CDR3 is 15 residues. Written as DNA, the CDR3 is TGTGCCATCAGTGGAGGGACAGGGAGCACAGATACGCAGTATTTT. It translates to CAISGGTGSTDTQYF.

This chain connects TRBV18 to TRBJ2-2; 7 bases are shared with TRBD1. The CDR3 loop spans 17 amino acids. The V segment lost 6 bases and the J segment 1 base; nucleotides outside the gene matches: 11. Looked up from germline, CDR1 is KGHSH and CDR2 is LQKENI. CDR3 loop: CASSSQQGSVNTGELFF. CDR3 in DNA: TGTGCCAGCTCGTCACAACAGGGGAGTGTGAACACCGGGGAGCTGTTTTTT. The full variable domain, completed using reference TRBV18 and TRBJ2-2, is NAGVMQNPRHLVRRRGQEARLRCSPMKGHSHVYWYRQLPEEGLKFMVYLQKENIIDESGMPKERFSAEFPKEGPSILRIQQVVRGDSAAYFCASSSQQGSVNTGELFFGEGSRLTVL.

The chain carries TRBV27 and TRBJ2-2, with D hard to call. V lost 5 bases and J lost 2, with 12 bases in between. The CDR3 totals 15 residues. Germline lookup yields CDR1 MNHEY and CDR2 SMNVEV (reference sequence). DNA of the CDR3: TGTGCCAGCAGTACTACAGCCTTCAACACCGGGGAGCTGTTTTTT. Translating it yields CASSTTAFNTGELFF.

The chain links TRBV5-1 to TRBJ2-3; D is ambiguous. CDR3 length: 12 residues. CDR1 and CDR2 (germline): SGHRS, YFSETQ. Trimming took off 1 base at V and 5 bases at J, with 5 bases between the two ends. CDR3 coding DNA: TGCGCCAGCAGCTTGAATCAAGATACGCAGTATTTT. This sequence encodes CASSLNQDTQYF. Based on the CDR3 plus reference TRBV5-1 and TRBJ2-3, the full variable domain is KAGVTQTPRYLIKTRGQQVTLSCSPISGHRSVSWYQQTPGQGLQFLFEYFSETQRNKGNFPGRFSGRQFSNSRSEMNVSTLELGDSALYLCASSLNQDTQYFGPGTRLTVL.

This chain's CDR3 is CASSPGPGDTQYF. CDR3 bases: TGTGCCAGCAGTCCAGGGCCTGGAGATACGCAGTATTTT. The chain carries TRBV6-6 and TRBJ2-3, with D perhaps matching TRBD1 (5 bases). The CDR3 is made up of 13 amino acids. CDR1 and CDR2 from the germline V gene are MNHNY and SVGAGI (reference sequence). V was pared by 5 bases and J by 5 bases, with 11 bases between.

The chain combines TRBV6-6 with TRBJ1-1, with D perhaps matching TRBD1 (5 bases). The germline CDR1 and CDR2 sequences are MNHNY and SVGAGI (reference sequence). V lost 2 bases and J 1 base, leaving 8 bases between the germline ends. The CDR3 extends over 14 amino acids. CDR3: CASSYAGQNTEAFF. The CDR3 DNA reads as TGTGCCAGCAGTTACGCTGGACAGAACACTGAAGCTTTCTTT.

This chain connects TRBV2 to TRBJ2-1; TRBD2 matches 10 bases. The CDR3 sequence is 15 residues long. CDR1 SNHLY and CDR2 FYNNEI come from the germline V gene. V lost 5 bases and J lost 9; bases outside the gene matches: 10. The DNA for the CDR3 is TGTGCCAGCAGTAGTCTGGCTAGCGGGAGTGGTGAGCAGTTCTTC. Its protein product is CASSSLASGSGEQFF.

This clone was observed many times. The chain couples TRBV18 to TRBJ2-1, with TRBD2 matching over 8 bases. This CDR3 contains 14 residues. From germline, CDR1 is KGHSH and CDR2 LQKENI. Trimming took 5 bases from V and 7 from J; bases not matched to a gene: 7. In DNA, the CDR3 is TGTGCCAGCTCATTCGGGGGGGTCGGGAATGAGCAGTTCTTC. As protein: CASSFGGVGNEQFF.

The chain has TRBV27 and TRBJ1-5, with no clear D. Germline CDR1 reads MNHEY; CDR2 reads SMNVEV (reference sequence). This CDR3 comprises 13 residues. Trimming left V 2 bases short and J 5 bases short, with 7 bases between. CDR3 loop: CASSLTRYQPQHF. CDR3 nucleotides: TGTGCCAGCAGTTTAACCCGATATCAGCCCCAGCATTTT.